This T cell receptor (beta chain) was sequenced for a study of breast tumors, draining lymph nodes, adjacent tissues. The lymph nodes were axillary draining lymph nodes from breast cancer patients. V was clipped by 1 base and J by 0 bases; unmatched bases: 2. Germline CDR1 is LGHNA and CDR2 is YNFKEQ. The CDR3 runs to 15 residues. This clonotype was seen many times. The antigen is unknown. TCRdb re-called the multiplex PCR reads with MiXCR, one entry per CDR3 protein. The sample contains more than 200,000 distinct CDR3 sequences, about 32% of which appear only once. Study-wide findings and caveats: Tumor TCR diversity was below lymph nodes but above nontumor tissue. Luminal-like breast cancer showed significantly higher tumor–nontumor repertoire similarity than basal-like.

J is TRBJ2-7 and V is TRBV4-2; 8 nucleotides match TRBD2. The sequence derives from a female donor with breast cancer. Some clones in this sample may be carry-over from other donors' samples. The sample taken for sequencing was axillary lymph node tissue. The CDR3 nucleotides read TGTGCCAGCAGCCAAGGCGGGAGGAACTCCTACGAGCAGTACTTC. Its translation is CASSQGGRNSYEQYF.